This TCR beta chain originates from a study of cytomegalovirus exposure and HLA in healthy donors. Findings and limits, study-wide: Among immune exposure information, only CMV serostatus was available. Presence/absence results assume similar sequencing depth per donor, which may not hold.

Notes on this clone: What it binds is not known.

Germline CDR1 and CDR2: MDHEN and SYDVKM. Germline trimming cut 6 bases from V and 3 bases from J; bases unmatched to any gene: 8. The CDR3 sequence is 15 residues long. PCR involved 60 Vbeta and 13 Jbeta primers. Sequencing was performed with immunoSEQ multiplex PCR; in TCRdb, only in-frame clones are kept and a portion is missing. The listing contains approximately 27,000 clones. The receptor's source is a man under 40 in good health and CMV-seronegative. The sequenced material came from PBMCs. This chain links TRBV28 with TRBJ2-1, with 7 bases fitting TRBD2. The CDR3 DNA reads as TGTGCCAGCAGCCCCCTTGGGGACTACTACAATGAGCAGTTCTTC. Translation gives CASSPLGDYYNEQFF.